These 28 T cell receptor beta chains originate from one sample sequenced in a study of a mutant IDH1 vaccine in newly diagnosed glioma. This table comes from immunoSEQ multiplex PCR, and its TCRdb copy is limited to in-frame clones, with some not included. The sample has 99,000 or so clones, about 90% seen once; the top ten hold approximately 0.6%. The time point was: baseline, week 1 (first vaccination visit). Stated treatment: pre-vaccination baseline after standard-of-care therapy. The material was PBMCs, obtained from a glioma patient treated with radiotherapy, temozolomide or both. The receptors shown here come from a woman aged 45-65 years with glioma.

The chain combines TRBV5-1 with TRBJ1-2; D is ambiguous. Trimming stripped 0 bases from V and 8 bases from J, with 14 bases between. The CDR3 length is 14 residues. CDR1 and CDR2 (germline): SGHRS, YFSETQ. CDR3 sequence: CASSLDTGGWGYTF. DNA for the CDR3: TGCGCCAGCAGCTTGGACACTGGCGGTTGGGGCTACACCTTC.

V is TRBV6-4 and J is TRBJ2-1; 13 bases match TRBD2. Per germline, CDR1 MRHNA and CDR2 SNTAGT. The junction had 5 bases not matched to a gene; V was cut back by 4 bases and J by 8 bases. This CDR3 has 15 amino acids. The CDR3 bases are TGTGCCAGCAGTGGGACTAGCGGGGGCCACTATGAGCAGTTCTTC. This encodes CASSGTSGGHYEQFF.

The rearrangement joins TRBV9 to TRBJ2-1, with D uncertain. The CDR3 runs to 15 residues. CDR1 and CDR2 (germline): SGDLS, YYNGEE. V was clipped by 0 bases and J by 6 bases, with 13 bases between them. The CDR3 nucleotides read TGTGCCAGCAGCGTAGCTGGGAATAGCCTCAATGAGCAGTTCTTC. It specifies CASSVAGNSLNEQFF.

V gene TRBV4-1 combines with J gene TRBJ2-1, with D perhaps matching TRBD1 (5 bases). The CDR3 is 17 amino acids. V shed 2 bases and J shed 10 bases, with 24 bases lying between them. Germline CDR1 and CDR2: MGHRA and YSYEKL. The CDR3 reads CASSQSVAGPLEREQFF. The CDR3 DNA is TGCGCCAGCAGCCAATCGGTTGCAGGGCCCCTTGAGCGAGAGCAGTTCTTC.

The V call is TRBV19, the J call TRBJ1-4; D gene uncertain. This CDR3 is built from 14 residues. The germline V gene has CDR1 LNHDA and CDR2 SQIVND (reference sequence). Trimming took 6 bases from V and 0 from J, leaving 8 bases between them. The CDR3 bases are TGTGCCAGTAGCCCCAAGGCAACTAATGAAAAACTGTTTTTT. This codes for CASSPKATNEKLFF.

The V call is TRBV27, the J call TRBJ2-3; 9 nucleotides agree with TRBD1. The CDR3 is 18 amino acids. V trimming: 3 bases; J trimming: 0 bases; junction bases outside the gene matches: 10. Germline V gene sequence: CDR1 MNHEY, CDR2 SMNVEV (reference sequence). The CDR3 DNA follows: TGTGCCAGCAGTTTCGTCGGGACAGGGATTTCTAGCACAGATACGCAGTATTTT. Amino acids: CASSFVGTGISSTDTQYF.

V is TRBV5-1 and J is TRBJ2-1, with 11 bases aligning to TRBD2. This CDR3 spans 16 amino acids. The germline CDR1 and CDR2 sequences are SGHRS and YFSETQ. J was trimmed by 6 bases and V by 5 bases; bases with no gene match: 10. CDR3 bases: TGCGCCAGCAGTCGTCTAGCGGGAGGTTCTACCAATGAGCAGTTCTTC. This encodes CASSRLAGGSTNEQFF.

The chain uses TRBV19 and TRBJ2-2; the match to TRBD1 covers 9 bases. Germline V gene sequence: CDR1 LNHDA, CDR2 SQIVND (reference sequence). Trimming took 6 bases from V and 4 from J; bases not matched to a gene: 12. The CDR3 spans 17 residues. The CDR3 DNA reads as TGTGCCAGTAGATCCTTGGACAGGGGTTATGGCACCGGGGAGCTGTTTTTT. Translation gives CASRSLDRGYGTGELFF.

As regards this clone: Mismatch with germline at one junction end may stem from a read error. The CDR3 bases are TGTGCTAGCAGCTTAGACAGGGCTGGCGAGCAGTACTTC. Amino acids: CASSLDRAGEQYF. This chain links TRBV7-7 with TRBJ2-7; 7 nucleotides line up with TRBD1. Germline assignment: CDR1 SSHAT and CDR2 FNYEAQ (reference sequence). CDR3 size: 13 residues.

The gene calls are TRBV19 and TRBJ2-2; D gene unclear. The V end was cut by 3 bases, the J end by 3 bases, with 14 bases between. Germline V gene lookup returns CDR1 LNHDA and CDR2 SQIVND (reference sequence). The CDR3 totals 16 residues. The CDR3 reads CASSMRPLRDTGELFF. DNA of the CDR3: TGTGCCAGTAGTATGAGACCTCTAAGAGACACCGGGGAGCTGTTTTTT. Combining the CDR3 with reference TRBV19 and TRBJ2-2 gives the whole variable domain DGGITQSPKYLFRKEGQNVTLSCEQNLNHDAMYWYRQDPGQGLRLIYYSQIVNDFQKGDIAEGYSVSREKKESFPLTVTSAQKNPTAFYLCASSMRPLRDTGELFFGEGSRLTVL.

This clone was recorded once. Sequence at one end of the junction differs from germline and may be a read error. Written as DNA, the CDR3 is TGTGCTAGCAGCTCCCGTCGAGGGGGGTCGATACCAACCGGGGAGCTGTTTTTT. As protein: CASSSRRGGSIPTGELFF. The V gene is TRBV7-7, the J gene TRBJ2-2; D may be TRBD1 or TRBD2 (6 bases each). Germline CDR1 reads SSHAT; CDR2 reads FNYEAQ (reference sequence). This CDR3 has 18 residues.

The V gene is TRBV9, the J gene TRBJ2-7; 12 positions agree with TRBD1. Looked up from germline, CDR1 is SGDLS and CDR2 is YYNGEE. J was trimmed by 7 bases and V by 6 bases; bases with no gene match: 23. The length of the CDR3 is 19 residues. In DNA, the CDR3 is TGTGCCAGCACCGTTCTACGGGACAGGGGGCCGAGGAGGGTCCGGGAGCAGTACTTC. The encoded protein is CASTVLRDRGPRRVREQYF. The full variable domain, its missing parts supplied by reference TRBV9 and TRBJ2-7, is DSGVTQTPKHLITATGQRVTLRCSPRSGDLSVYWYQQSLDQGLQFLIQYYNGEERAKGNILERFSAQQFPDLHSELNLSSLELGDSALYFCASTVLRDRGPRRVREQYFGPGTRLTVT.

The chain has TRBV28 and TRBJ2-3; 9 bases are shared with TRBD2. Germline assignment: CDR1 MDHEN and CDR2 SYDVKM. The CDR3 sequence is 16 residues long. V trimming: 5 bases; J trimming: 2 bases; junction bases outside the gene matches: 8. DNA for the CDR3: TGTGCCAGCAGTAGTATAGCGGGAGTCCCCACAGATACGCAGTATTTT. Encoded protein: CASSSIAGVPTDTQYF.

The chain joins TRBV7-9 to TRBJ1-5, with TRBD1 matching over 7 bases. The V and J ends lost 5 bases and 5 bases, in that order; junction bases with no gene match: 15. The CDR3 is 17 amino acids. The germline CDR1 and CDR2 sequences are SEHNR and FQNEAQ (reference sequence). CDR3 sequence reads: CASSHRTGPLLHQPQHF. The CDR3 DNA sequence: TGTGCCAGCAGCCATAGGACAGGTCCTCTATTACATCAGCCCCAGCATTTT.

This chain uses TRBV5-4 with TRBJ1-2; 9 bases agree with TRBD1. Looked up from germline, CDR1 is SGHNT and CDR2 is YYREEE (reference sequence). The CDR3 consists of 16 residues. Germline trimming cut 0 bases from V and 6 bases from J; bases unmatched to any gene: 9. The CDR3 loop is CASSLEGQGFGDGYTF. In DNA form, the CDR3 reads TGTGCCAGCAGCTTGGAGGGACAGGGTTTCGGTGATGGCTACACCTTC.

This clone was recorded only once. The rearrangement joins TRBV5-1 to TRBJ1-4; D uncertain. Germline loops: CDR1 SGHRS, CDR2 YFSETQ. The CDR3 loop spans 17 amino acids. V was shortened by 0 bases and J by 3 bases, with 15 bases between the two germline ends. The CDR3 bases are TGCGCCAGCAGCTTGGGGCAGTGGGGAAACGCTAATGAAAAACTGTTTTTT. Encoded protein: CASSLGQWGNANEKLFF.

CDR3 region: CAISDFKGDLTDTQYF. In nucleotides, the CDR3 is TGTGCCATCAGTGATTTTAAGGGGGATTTAACAGATACGCAGTATTTT. V is TRBV10-3 and J is TRBJ2-3, with D perhaps TRBD1 (6 bases). Trimming pared 3 bases from V and 3 bases from J, leaving 16 bases between. The CDR3 is made up of 16 amino acids. The germline V gene encodes CDR1 ENHRY and CDR2 SYGVKD.

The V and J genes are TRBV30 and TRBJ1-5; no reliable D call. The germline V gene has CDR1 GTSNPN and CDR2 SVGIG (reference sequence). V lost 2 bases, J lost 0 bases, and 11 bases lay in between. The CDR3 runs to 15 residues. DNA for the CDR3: TGTGCCTGGAGTAGGTCACCTTATAGCAATCAGCCCCAGCATTTT. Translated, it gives CAWSRSPYSNQPQHF. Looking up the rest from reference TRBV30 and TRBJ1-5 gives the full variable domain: SQTIHQWPATLVQPVGSPLSLECTVEGTSNPNLYWYRQAAGRGLQLLFYSVGIGQISSEVPQNLSASRPQDRQFILSSKKLLLSDSGFYLCAWSRSPYSNQPQHFGDGTRLSIL.

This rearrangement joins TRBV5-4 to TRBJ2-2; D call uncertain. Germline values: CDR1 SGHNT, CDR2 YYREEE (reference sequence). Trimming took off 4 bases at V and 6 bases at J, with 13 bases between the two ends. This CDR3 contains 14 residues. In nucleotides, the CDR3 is TGTGCCAGCAGCGCCCTAAAGAAGGCCGGGGAGCTGTTTTTT. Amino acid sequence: CASSALKKAGELFF.

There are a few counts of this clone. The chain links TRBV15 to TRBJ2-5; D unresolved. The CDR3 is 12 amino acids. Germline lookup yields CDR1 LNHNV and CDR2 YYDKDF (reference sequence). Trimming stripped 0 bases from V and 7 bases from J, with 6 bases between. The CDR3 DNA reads TGTGCCACCAGCAGAGATCGAGGGACCCAGTACTTC. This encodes CATSRDRGTQYF.

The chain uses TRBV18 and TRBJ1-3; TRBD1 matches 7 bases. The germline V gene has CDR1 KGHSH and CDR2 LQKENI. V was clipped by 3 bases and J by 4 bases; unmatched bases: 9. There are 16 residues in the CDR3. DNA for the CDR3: TGTGCCAGCTCACCGGTACAGGGGTCAACAGGAAACACCATATATTTT. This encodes CASSPVQGSTGNTIYF.

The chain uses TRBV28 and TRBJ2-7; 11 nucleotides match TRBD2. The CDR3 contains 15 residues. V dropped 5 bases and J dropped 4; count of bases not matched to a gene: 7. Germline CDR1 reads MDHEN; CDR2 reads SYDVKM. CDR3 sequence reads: CASSITSGSGYEQYF. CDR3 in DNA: TGTGCCAGCAGTATAACTAGCGGGAGTGGGTACGAGCAGTACTTC.

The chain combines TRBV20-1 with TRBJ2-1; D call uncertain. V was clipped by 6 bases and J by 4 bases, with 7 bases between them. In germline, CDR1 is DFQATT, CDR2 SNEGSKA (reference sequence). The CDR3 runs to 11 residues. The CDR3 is CSAQSYNEQFF. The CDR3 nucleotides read TGCAGTGCCCAAAGTTACAATGAGCAGTTCTTC.

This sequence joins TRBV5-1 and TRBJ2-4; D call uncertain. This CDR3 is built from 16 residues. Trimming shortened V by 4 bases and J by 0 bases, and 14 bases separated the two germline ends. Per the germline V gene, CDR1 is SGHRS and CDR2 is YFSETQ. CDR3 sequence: CASSPLGSLAKNIQYF. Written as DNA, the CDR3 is TGCGCCAGCAGCCCATTGGGGTCTCTAGCCAAAAACATTCAGTACTTC.

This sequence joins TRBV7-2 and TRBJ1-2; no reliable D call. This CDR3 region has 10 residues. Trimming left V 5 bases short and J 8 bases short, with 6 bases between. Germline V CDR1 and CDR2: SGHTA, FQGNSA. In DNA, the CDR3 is TGTGCCAGCAGCCGCCACGGCTACACCTTC. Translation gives CASSRHGYTF.

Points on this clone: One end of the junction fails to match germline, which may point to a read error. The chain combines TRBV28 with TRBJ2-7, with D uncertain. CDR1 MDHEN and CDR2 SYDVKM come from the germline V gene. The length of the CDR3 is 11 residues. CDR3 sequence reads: CAVFGSYEQYF. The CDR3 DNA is TGCGCGGTTTTCGGATCCTACGAGCAGTACTTC.

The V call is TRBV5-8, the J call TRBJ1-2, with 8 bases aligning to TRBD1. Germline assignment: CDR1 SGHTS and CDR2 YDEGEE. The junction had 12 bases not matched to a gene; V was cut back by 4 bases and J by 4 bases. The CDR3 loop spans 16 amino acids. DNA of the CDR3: TGTGCCAGCAGCCAACAGGGGGGAACCGATATCTATGGCTACACCTTC. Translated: CASSQQGGTDIYGYTF.

CDR3 residues: CASSYGLNTGELFF. For the CDR3, the DNA is TGTGCCAGCAGTTACGGACTAAACACCGGGGAGCTGTTTTTT. The chain employs TRBV6-5 and TRBJ2-2; D is possibly TRBD2 (6 bases). The germline CDR1 and CDR2 sequences are MNHEY and SVGAGI. CDR3 size: 14 residues. The V gene lost 2 bases and the J gene lost 2 bases, with 6 bases spanning the gap.